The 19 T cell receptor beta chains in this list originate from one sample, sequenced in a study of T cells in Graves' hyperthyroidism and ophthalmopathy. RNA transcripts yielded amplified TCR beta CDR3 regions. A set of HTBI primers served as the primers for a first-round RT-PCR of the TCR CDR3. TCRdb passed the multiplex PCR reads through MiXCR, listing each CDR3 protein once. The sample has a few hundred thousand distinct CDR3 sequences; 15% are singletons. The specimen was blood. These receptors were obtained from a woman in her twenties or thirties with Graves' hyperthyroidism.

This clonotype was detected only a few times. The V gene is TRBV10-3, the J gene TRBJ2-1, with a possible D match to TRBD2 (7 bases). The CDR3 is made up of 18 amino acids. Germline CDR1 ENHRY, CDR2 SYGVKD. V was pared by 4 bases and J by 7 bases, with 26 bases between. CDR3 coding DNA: TGTGCCATCAGTGGGGGTGGGGGGGGCCCCCTTTTGTCGAATGAGCAGTTCTTC. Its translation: CAISGGGGGPLLSNEQFF.

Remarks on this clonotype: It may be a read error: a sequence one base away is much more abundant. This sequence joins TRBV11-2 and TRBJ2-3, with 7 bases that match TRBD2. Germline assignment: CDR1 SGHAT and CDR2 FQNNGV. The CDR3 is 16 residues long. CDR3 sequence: CASSLLGLSFTDTRYF. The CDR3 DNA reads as TGTGCCAGCAGCTTATTGGGACTATCATTTACAGATACGCGGTATTTT.

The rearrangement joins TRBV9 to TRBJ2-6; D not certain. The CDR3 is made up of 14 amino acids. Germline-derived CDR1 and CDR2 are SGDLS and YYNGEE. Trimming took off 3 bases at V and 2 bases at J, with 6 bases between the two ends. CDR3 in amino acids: CASSARPGANVLTF. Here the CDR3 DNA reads TGTGCCAGCAGCGCTCGACCTGGGGCCAACGTCCTGACTTTC. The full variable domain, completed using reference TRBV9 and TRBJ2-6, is DSGVTQTPKHLITATGQRVTLRCSPRSGDLSVYWYQQSLDQGLQFLIQYYNGEERAKGNILERFSAQQFPDLHSELNLSSLELGDSALYFCASSARPGANVLTFGAGSRLTVL.

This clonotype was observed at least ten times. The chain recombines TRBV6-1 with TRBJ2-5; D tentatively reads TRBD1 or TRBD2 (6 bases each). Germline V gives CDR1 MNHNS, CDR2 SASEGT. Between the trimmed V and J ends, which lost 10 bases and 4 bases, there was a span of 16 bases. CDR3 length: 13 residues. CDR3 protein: CATAGGWGETQYF. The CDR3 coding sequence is TGTGCCACCGCCGGGGGCTGGGGAGAGACCCAGTACTTC.

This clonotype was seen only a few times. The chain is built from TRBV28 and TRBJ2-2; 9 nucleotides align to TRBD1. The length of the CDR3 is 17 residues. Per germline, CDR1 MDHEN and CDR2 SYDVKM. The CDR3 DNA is TGTGCTTCCCTTCCCCCCCCAGGGACAGGGATAACCGGGGAGCTGTTTTTT. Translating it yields CASLPPPGTGITGELFF.

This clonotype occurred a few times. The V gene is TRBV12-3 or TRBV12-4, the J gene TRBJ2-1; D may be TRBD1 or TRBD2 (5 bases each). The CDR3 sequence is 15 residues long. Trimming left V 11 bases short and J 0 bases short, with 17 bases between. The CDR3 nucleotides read TGTGCCGACGTCGAGGGGAAAGGCTCCTACAATGAGCAGTTCTTC. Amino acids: CADVEGKGSYNEQFF.

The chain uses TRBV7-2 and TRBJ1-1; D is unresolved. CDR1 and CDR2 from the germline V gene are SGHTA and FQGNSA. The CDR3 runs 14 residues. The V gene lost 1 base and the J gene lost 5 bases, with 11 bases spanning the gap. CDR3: CASSLEVGRTEAFF. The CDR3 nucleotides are TGTGCCAGCAGCTTAGAGGTAGGGAGGACTGAAGCTTTCTTT.

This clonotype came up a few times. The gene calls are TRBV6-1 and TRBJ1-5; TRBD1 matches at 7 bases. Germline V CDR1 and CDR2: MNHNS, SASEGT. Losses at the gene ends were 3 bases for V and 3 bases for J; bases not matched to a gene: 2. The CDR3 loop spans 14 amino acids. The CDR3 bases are TGTGCCAGCAGTGAGACAGGGTCCAATCAGCCCCAGCATTTT. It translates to CASSETGSNQPQHF.

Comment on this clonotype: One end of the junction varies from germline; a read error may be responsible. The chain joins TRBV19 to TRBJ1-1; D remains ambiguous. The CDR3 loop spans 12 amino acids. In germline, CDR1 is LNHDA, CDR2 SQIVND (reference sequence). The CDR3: CVSSIGNTEAFF. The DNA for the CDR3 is TGTGTCAGTAGTATAGGGAACACTGAAGCTTTCTTT. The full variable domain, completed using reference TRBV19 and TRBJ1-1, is DGGITQSPKYLFRKEGQNVTLSCEQNLNHDAMYWYRQDPGQGLRLIYYSQIVNDFQKGDIAEGYSVSREKKESFPLTVTSAQKNPTAFYLCVSSIGNTEAFFGQGTRLTVV.

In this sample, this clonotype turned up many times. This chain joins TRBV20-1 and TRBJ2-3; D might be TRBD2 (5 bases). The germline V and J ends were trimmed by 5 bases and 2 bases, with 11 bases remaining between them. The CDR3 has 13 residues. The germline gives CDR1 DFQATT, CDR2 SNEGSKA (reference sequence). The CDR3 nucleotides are TGCAGTGCTTCGGACTCGTACACAGATACGCAGTATTTT. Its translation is CSASDSYTDTQYF.

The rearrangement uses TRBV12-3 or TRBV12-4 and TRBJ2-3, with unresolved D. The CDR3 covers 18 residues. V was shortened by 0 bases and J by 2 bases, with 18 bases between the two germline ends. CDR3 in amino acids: CASSLAHLRDLITDTQYF. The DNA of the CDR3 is TGTGCCAGCAGTTTAGCACATCTAAGGGATCTTATCACAGATACGCAGTATTTT.

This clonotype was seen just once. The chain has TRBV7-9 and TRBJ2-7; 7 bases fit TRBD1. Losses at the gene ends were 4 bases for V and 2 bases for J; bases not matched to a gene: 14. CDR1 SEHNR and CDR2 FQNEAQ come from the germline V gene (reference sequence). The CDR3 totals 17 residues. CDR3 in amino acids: CASSSILDRTTPYEQYF. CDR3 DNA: TGTGCCAGCAGCTCTATCTTGGACAGGACAACACCCTACGAGCAGTACTTC.

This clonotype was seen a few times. DNA of the CDR3: TGTGCCATCAGTGAGTCCAGGGCCACTAATGAAAAACTGTTTTTT. Protein product: CAISESRATNEKLFF. The genes are TRBV10-3 and TRBJ1-4; the D gene is possibly TRBD1 (5 bases). The V end lost 0 bases, the J end lost 2 bases, and 7 bases lay between the germline ends. The CDR3 runs to 15 residues. CDR1 and CDR2 from the germline V gene are ENHRY and SYGVKD.

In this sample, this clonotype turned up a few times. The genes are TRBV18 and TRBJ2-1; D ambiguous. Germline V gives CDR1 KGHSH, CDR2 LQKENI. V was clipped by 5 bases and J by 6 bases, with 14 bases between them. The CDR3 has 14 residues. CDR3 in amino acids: CASSAAARTNEQFF. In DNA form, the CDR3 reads TGTGCCAGCTCAGCGGCGGCGAGGACCAATGAGCAGTTCTTC.

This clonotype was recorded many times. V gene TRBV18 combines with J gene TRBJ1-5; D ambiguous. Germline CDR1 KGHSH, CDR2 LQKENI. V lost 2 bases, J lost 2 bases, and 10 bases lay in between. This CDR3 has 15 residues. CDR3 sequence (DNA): TGTGCCAGCTCACCAAGGAACAGCCGCAATCAGCCCCAGCATTTT. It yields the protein CASSPRNSRNQPQHF.

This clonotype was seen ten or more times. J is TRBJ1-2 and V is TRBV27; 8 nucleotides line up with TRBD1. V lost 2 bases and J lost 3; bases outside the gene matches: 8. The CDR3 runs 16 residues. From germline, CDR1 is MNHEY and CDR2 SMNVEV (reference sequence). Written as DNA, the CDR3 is TGTGCCAGCAGTTTAGGTCGGGGGACAGGAGACTATGGCTACACCTTC. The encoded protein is CASSLGRGTGDYGYTF.

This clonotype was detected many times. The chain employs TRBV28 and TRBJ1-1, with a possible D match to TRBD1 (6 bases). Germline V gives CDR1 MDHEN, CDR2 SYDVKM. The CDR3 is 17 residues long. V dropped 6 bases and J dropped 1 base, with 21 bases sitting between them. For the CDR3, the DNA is TGTGCCAGCAGCGTAGGGGGGGCCACAGGCGAGAACACTGAAGCTTTCTTT. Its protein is CASSVGGATGENTEAFF.

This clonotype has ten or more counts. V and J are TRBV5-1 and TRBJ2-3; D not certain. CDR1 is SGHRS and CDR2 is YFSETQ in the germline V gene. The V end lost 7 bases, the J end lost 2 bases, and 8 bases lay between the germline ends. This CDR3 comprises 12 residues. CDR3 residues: CASRALTDTQYF. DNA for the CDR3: TGCGCCAGCCGGGCTCTCACAGATACGCAGTATTTT.

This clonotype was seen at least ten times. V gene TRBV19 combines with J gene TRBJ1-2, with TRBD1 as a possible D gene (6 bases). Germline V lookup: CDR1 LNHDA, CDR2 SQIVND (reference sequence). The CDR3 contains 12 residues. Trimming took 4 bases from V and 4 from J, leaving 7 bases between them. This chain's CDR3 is CASSTRGYGYTF. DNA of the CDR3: TGTGCCAGTAGTACCAGGGGCTATGGCTACACCTTC.